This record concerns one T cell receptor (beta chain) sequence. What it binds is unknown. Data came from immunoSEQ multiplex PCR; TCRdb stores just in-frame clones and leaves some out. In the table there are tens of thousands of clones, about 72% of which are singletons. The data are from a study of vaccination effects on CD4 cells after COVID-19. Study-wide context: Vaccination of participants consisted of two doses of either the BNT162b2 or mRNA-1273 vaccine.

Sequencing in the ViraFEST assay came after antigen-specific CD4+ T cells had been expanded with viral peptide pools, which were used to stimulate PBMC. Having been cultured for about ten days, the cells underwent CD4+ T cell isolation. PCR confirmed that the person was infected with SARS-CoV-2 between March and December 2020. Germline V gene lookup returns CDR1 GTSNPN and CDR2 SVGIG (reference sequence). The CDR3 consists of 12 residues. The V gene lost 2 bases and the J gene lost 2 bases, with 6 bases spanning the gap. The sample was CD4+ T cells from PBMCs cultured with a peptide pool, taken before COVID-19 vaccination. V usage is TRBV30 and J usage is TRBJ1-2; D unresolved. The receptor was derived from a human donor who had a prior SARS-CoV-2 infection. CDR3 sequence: CAWSPTNYGYTF. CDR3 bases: TGTGCCTGGAGTCCCACCAACTATGGCTACACCTTC.